This is a list of T cell receptor beta chains from one sample in a study of molecular identifiers for immune sequencing clone quantification. Each CDR3 protein gets one entry after TCRdb re-called the PCR reads with MiXCR. The sample consists of about 640,000 distinct CDR3 sequences, 20% of them appearing once. Sample: naive CD8+ T cells from blood, with Jurkat cell RNA spiked in. The receptor set was obtained from a human donor in good health. Some libraries in this study had Jurkat cell RNA spiked in. CDR3s include the opening cysteine and the closing phenylalanine or tryptophan. A D gene is named only where the DNA matches it firmly. Some rows mark clone size as missing; the rest say once, few, many or name a class of expanded clone.

abundance	d_gene	v_gene	j_gene	CDR3nt	CDR3aa
NA	NA	TRBV12-3/TRBV12-4	TRBJ2-7	TGTGCCAGCAGTTGGGTAGGTGGCATCGTCTACGAGCAGTACTTC	CASSWVGGIVYEQYF
many	NA	TRBV5-6	TRBJ2-5	TGTGCCAGCAGCTTAGCCTTCCAAGAGACCCAGTACTTC	CASSLAFQETQYF
NA	TRBD1	TRBV19	TRBJ1-2	TGTGCCAGTAGTATAGTTGGACAGGAAGTTACCTATGGCTACACCTTC	CASSIVGQEVTYGYTF
many	NA	TRBV5-5	TRBJ1-2	TGTGCCAGCAGCTTGTTGGCGACAGCAAACTATGGCTACACCTTC	CASSLLATANYGYTF
many	NA	TRBV20-1	TRBJ2-5	TGCAGTGCTAGAGACTATAGGGGAGGCTTACAAGAGACCCAGTACTTC	CSARDYRGGLQETQYF
NA	NA	TRBV20-1	TRBJ1-6	TGCAGTGCTAGAGATCCGGGGAGACAGCCCAACAATTCACCCCTCCACTTT	CSARDPGRQPNNSPLHF
few	TRBD1	TRBV27	TRBJ2-2	TGTGCCAGCAGCCCCCTAATCTCAGGGGGCACCGGGGAGCTGTTTTTT	CASSPLISGGTGELFF
many	NA	TRBV7-6	TRBJ2-6	TGTGCCAGCAGCTTGGGCCAGCCCTCTGGGGCCAACGTCCTGACTTTC	CASSLGQPSGANVLTF
many	NA	TRBV4-1	TRBJ2-1	TGCGCCAGCAGCCTCATGACAGCTTACAATGAGCAGTTCTTC	CASSLMTAYNEQFF
NA	TRBD1	TRBV13	TRBJ2-2	TGTGCCAGCAGAGGGTCGGACAGGGGGCTCGGCGGGGAGCTGTTTTTT	CASRGSDRGLGGELFF
NA	TRBD2	TRBV2	TRBJ2-1	TGTGCCAGCAGTGAACAGCTAGCGGGACTGTCCGGGGAGCAGTTCTTC	CASSEQLAGLSGEQFF
many	NA	TRBV4-3	TRBJ2-3	TGCGCCAGCAGCCAAGAGGCCGGGGCAGATACGCAGTATTTT	CASSQEAGADTQYF
few	TRBD1	TRBV4-3	TRBJ2-5	TGCGCCAGCAGCGGGCGACAGGGGGCGGGTATAGAGACCCAGTACTTC	CASSGRQGAGIETQYF
NA	NA	TRBV3-1	TRBJ2-7	TGTGCCAGCAGCCAAGATTTGAGGGTTTCAGGCGAGCAGTACTTC	CASSQDLRVSGEQYF
many	NA	TRBV7-9	TRBJ2-5	TGTGCCAGCAGCTTATCCTCCCAAGAGACCCAGTACTTC	CASSLSSQETQYF
many	NA	TRBV6-2/TRBV6-3	TRBJ1-1	TGTGCCAGCACCGTAACAGGGCCCAACACTGAAGCTTTCTTT	CASTVTGPNTEAFF
many	TRBD1	TRBV7-9	TRBJ1-1	TGTGCCAGCAGCAACGACAGGGTCCCTGAAGCTTTCTTT	CASSNDRVPEAFF
many	TRBD2	TRBV5-6	TRBJ2-7	TGTGCCAGCACCCTGGCTCGAGCGGGGAGCTCCTACGAGCAGTACTTC	CASTLARAGSSYEQYF
few	TRBD1	TRBV5-6	TRBJ1-5	TGTGCCAGCAGCTGGGGACAGGGAAAAAGTCAGCCCCAGCATTTT	CASSWGQGKSQPQHF
many	NA	TRBV28	TRBJ1-5	TGTGCCAGCGGTAGACAGAGCAATCAGCCCCAGCATTTT	CASGRQSNQPQHF
few	NA	TRBV7-9	TRBJ2-7	TGTGCCAGCAGCTACCCCCGGGGCGGCCACGAGCAGTACTTC	CASSYPRGGHEQYF
NA	TRBD2	TRBV4-3	TRBJ2-7	TGCGCCAGCAGCCAAGCTAGCGGGAGGGCCTACGAGCAGTACTTC	CASSQASGRAYEQYF
many	TRBD2	TRBV20-1	TRBJ2-1	TGCGGTTCTAGCGGGGACTCCTACAATGAGCAGTTCTTC	CGSSGDSYNEQFF
many	TRBD2	TRBV20-1	TRBJ2-7	TGCAGTGCGCCCGTAGCGGGGACCCACTACGAGCAGTACTTC	CSAPVAGTHYEQYF
many	TRBD2	TRBV12-3/TRBV12-4	TRBJ2-3	TGTGCCAGCAGTTTAGAAACTAGCGGGACTAGCACAGATACGCAGTATTTT	CASSLETSGTSTDTQYF
many	NA	TRBV12-3/TRBV12-4	TRBJ1-5	TGTGCCAGCAGTTTGGGGCAGGAATCAAATCAGCCCCAGCATTTT	CASSLGQESNQPQHF
many	NA	TRBV24-1	TRBJ2-1	TGTGCCACCAGTGACTGGACTAACAACAATGAGCAGTTCTTC	CATSDWTNNNEQFF
many	NA	TRBV5-4	TRBJ2-5	TGTGCCAGCAGCAATATACAGAACCAACGGGAGACCCAGTACTTC	CASSNIQNQRETQYF
many	NA	TRBV4-2	TRBJ2-2	TGTGCCAGCAGCCCAGCCCCTCCCGGGAGTGGCGGGGAGCTGTTTTTT	CASSPAPPGSGGELFF
many	NA	TRBV5-1	TRBJ2-7	TGCGCCAGCAGCTTGACAGCGACCTACGAGCAGTACTTC	CASSLTATYEQYF
NA	NA	TRBV28	TRBJ2-7	TGTGCCAGCAGTTTATACAGCCTTAATTACGAGCAGTACTTC	CASSLYSLNYEQYF
NA	TRBD2	TRBV15	TRBJ2-1	TGTGCCACCAGTACTAGCGAGCTCAATGAGCAGTTCTTC	CATSTSELNEQFF
many	NA	TRBV20-1	TRBJ2-5	TGCAGTGCCGGAACAGGTTCGATGGAGACCCAGTACTTC	CSAGTGSMETQYF
few	NA	TRBV30	TRBJ2-2	TGTGCCTGGAGCAGTGGGGGACGAAACACCGGGGAGCTGTTTTTT	CAWSSGGRNTGELFF
many	TRBD2	TRBV12-3/TRBV12-4	TRBJ2-3	TGTGCCAGCAGTTTAGGAGCGGGGGAATTGACAGATACGCAGTATTTT	CASSLGAGELTDTQYF
NA	TRBD2	TRBV4-2	TRBJ2-7	TGTGCCAGCAGCCAAGAGAATAGCGGGATCTCTTACGAGCAGTACTTC	CASSQENSGISYEQYF
many	TRBD1	TRBV6-2/TRBV6-3	TRBJ2-3	TGTGCCAGCAGTTACGAGACAGGGGCTAGTAGCACAGATACGCAGTATTTT	CASSYETGASSTDTQYF
many	NA	TRBV25-1	TRBJ2-3	TGTGCCAGCAGTTCCGTGACTACCACAGATACGCAGTATTTT	CASSSVTTTDTQYF
many	NA	TRBV7-9	TRBJ1-1	TGTGCCAGCAGCTTGGTGGGGGCGGAACTGAACACTGAAGCTTTCTTT	CASSLVGAELNTEAFF
NA	NA	TRBV25-1	TRBJ2-1	TGTGCCAGCAGTGAAACGGGGGTGAACAATGAGCAGTTCTTC	CASSETGVNNEQFF
NA	TRBD2	TRBV29-1	TRBJ2-3	TGCAGCGTTCAAAAAGGGACTAGGGTTCCAGATACGCAGTATTTT	CSVQKGTRVPDTQYF
NA	NA	TRBV7-9	TRBJ2-5	TGTGCCAGCGGCTTGTATCAAGAGACCCAGTACTTC	CASGLYQETQYF
NA	NA	TRBV20-1	TRBJ2-3	TGCAGTGCTAGAGTGACAGAGAACACAGATACGCAGTATTTT	CSARVTENTDTQYF
few	TRBD1	TRBV11-2	TRBJ1-1	TGTGCCAGCAGCGCCCAGACAGGGGGTCTCGGGAACACTGAAGCTTTCTTT	CASSAQTGGLGNTEAFF
many	TRBD1	TRBV3-1	TRBJ2-7	TGTGCCCGCGGGACAGGGGGCTACGAGCAGTACTTC	CARGTGGYEQYF
NA	TRBD2	TRBV20-1	TRBJ2-7	TGCGGTGCGGGTTTAGCGGGAGAAGGGTACGAGCAGTACTTC	CGAGLAGEGYEQYF
many	NA	TRBV29-1	TRBJ2-2	TGCAGCGCCCCAGGGCCGAACACCGGGGAGCTGTTTTTT	CSAPGPNTGELFF
few	NA	TRBV21-1	TRBJ2-3	TGTGCCAGCAGCACTGATCCTCGCGGGAGGGCCCCAGATACGCAGTATTTT	CASSTDPRGRAPDTQYF
NA	NA	TRBV6-5	TRBJ2-1	TGTGCCAGCAGTTATGGGGGACACCTGACCCATGAGCAGTTCTTC	CASSYGGHLTHEQFF
NA	TRBD1	TRBV7-9	TRBJ2-1	TGTGCCAGCAGCTCCAAGCTGACAGGGTCCATTTCCCCTTCCTACAATGAGCAGTTCTTC	CASSSKLTGSISPSYNEQFF
many	TRBD2	TRBV4-3	TRBJ2-7	TGCGCCAGCAGCCGCAGACTAGCGGGGGACTACGAGCAGTACTTC	CASSRRLAGDYEQYF
NA	TRBD1	TRBV7-9	TRBJ1-1	TGTGCCAGCACCTCAATACAGGGGGATTCTTTCTTT	CASTSIQGDSFF
NA	TRBD2	TRBV27	TRBJ2-7	TGTGCCAGCAGTTGGGCTAGCGGCTCCTACGAGCAGTACTTC	CASSWASGSYEQYF
many	TRBD1	TRBV7-6	TRBJ2-2	TGTGCCAGCAGCTACACCGGGACAGGAGACACCGGGGAGCTGTTTTTT	CASSYTGTGDTGELFF
many	TRBD1	TRBV18	TRBJ2-7	TGTGCCAGCTCCGGACAGGGGACCTACGAGCAGTACTTC	CASSGQGTYEQYF
many	NA	TRBV7-9	TRBJ2-1	TGTGCCAGCATAGGGGACTCCAATGAGCAGTTCTTC	CASIGDSNEQFF
NA	TRBD1	TRBV4-3	TRBJ2-7	TGCGCCAGCAGCCAAGATCGAGGCTTTGGACAGGGGCATTACGAGCAGTACTTC	CASSQDRGFGQGHYEQYF